This T cell receptor (beta chain) emerged from a study of T cells in Graves' hyperthyroidism and ophthalmopathy. Study background: Blood was drawn when the patient was first diagnosed and still untreated.

The CDR3 is 13 amino acids. Germline loops: CDR1 DFQATT, CDR2 SNEGSKA (reference sequence). V shed 5 bases and J 4 bases; nucleotides not matched to a gene: 7. Using RNA transcripts as the source, TCR beta CDR3 regions were amplified. With the HTBI primer set, the TCR CDR3 went through a first round of RT-PCR. TCRdb fed the multiplex PCR reads into MiXCR, producing one record per CDR3 protein. Of 650,000 to 750,000 distinct CDR3 sequences listed, 11% to 15% are singletons. Stable Graves' hyperthyroidism meant no ophthalmopathy progression within 18 months. Study findings and constraints: Ophthalmopathy was model-predicted a median roughly 6.3 months pre-onset.

In this sample, this clonotype turned up many times. Its antigen is unknown. V usage is TRBV20-1 and J usage is TRBJ2-7, with 8 bases that match TRBD2. The sample taken for sequencing was blood. The receptor comes from a young woman with Graves' hyperthyroidism. The CDR3 reads CSAGGLAGYEQYF. In DNA, the CDR3 is TGCAGTGCTGGTGGGCTAGCGGGTTACGAGCAGTACTTC.